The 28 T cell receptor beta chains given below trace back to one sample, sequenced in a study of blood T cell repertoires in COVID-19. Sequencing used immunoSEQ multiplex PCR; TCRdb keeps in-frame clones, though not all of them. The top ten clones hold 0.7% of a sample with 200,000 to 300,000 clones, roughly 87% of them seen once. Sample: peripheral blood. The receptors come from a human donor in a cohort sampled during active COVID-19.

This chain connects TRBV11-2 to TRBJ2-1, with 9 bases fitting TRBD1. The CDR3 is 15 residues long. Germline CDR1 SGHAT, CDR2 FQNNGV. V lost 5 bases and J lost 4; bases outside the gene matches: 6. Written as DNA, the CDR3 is TGTGCCAGCAGCCCCCTGGGACAGGGTTACAATGAGCAGTTCTTC. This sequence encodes CASSPLGQGYNEQFF.

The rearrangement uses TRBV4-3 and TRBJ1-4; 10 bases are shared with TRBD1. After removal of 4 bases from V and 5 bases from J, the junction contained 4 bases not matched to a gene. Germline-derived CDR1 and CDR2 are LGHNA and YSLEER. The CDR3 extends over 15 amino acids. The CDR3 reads CASSPQGQGNEKLFF. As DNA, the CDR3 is TGCGCCAGCAGCCCCCAGGGACAGGGGAATGAAAAACTGTTTTTT.

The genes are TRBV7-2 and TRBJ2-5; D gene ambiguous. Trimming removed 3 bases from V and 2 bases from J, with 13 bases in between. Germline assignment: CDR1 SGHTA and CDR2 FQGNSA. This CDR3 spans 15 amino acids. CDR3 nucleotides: TGTGCCAGCAGCTTTTTTCGAGGTTCTCAAGAGACCCAGTACTTC. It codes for CASSFFRGSQETQYF.

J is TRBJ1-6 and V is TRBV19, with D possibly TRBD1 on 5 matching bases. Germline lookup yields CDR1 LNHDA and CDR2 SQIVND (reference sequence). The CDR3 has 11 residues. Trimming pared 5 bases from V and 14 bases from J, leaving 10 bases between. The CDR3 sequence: CASSSKGALHF. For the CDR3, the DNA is TGTGCCAGTAGTTCCAAAGGGGCCCTCCACTTT.

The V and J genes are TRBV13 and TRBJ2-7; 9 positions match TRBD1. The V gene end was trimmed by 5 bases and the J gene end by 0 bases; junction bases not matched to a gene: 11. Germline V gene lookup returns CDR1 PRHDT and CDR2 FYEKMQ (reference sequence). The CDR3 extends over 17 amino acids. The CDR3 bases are TGTGCCAGCAGCCGACACCGCCGGACAGGGGTCTCCTACGAGCAGTACTTC. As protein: CASSRHRRTGVSYEQYF.

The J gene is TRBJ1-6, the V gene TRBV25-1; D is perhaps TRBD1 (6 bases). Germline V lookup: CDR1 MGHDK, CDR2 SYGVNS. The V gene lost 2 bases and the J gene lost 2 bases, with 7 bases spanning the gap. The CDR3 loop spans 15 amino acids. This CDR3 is CASSEGQTYNSPLHF. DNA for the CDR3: TGTGCCAGCAGTGAAGGACAGACCTATAATTCACCCCTCCACTTT.

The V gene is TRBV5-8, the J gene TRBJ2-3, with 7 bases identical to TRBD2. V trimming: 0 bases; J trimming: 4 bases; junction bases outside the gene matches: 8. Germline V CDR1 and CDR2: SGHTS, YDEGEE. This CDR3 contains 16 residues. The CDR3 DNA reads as TGTGCCAGCAGCTTGGTGCCGGGGGGAGCCGCAGATACGCAGTATTTT. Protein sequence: CASSLVPGGAADTQYF.

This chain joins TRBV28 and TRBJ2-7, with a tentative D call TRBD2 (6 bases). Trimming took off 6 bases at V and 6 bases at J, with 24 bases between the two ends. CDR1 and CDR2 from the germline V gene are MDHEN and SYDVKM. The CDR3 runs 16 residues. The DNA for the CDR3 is TGTGCCAGCAGCCCTGATCCCCGGGACTCTGGGTCCGAGCAGTACTTC. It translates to CASSPDPRDSGSEQYF.

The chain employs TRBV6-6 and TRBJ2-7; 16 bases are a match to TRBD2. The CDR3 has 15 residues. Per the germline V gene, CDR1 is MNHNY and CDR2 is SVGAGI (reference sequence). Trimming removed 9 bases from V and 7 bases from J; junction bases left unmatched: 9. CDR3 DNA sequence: TGTGCCAGTGGGACTAGCGGGAGGGGGAGGCAGGAGCAGTACTTC. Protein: CASGTSGRGRQEQYF.

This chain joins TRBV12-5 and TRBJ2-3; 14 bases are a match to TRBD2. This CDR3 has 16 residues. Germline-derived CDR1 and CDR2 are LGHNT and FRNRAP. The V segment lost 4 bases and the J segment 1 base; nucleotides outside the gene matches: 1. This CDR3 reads CASGWGLAGGTDTQYF. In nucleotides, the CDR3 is TGTGCTAGTGGTTGGGGACTAGCGGGGGGCACAGATACGCAGTATTTT.

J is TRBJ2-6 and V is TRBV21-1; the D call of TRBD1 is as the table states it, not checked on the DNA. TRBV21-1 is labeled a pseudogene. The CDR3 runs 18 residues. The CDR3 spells CASSITAGGESGANVLTF. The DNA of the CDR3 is TGTGCCAGCAGCATAACCGCAGGGGGCGAATCTGGGGCCAACGTCCTGACTTTC.

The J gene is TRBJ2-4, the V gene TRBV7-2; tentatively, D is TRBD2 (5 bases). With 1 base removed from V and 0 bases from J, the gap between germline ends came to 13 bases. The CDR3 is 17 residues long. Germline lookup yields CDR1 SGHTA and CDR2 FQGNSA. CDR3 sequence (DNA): TGTGCCAGCAGCTTAGTTATGGAAGGACTAGCCAAAAACATTCAGTACTTC. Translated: CASSLVMEGLAKNIQYF.

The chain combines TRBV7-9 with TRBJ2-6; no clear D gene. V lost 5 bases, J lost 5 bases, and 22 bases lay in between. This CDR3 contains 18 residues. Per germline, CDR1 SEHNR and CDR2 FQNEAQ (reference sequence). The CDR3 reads CASSAWQSMTSRANVLTF. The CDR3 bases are TGTGCCAGCAGCGCATGGCAATCCATGACAAGTCGGGCCAACGTCCTGACTTTC. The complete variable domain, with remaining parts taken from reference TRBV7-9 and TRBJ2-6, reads DTGVSQNPRHKITKRGQNVTFRCDPISEHNRLYWYRQTLGQGPEFLTYFQNEAQLEKSRLLSDRFSAERPKGSFSTLEIQRTEQGDSAMYLCASSAWQSMTSRANVLTFGAGSRLTVL.

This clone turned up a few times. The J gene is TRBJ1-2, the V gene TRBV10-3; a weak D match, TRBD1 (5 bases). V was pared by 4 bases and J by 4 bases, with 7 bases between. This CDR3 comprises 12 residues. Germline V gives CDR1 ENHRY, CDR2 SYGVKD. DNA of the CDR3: TGTGCCATCAGTGGACAGCTCTATGGCTACACCTTC. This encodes CAISGQLYGYTF.

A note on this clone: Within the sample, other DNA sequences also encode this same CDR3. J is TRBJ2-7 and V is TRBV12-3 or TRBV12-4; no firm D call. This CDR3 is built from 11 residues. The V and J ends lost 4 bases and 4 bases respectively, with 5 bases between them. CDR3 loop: CASSSGYEQYF. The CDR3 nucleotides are TGTGCCAGCAGTTCGGGTTACGAGCAGTACTTC.

For the CDR3, the DNA is TGTGCCAGTAGTACAACCAGGAGAGGGTCCCACGAGCAGTACTTC. This gives the protein CASSTTRRGSHEQYF. The V and J genes are TRBV19 and TRBJ2-7; tentative D call: TRBD2 (5 bases). The CDR3 has 15 amino acids. Germline V gene lookup returns CDR1 LNHDA and CDR2 SQIVND (reference sequence). Trimming removed 4 bases from V and 5 bases from J, with 18 bases in between.

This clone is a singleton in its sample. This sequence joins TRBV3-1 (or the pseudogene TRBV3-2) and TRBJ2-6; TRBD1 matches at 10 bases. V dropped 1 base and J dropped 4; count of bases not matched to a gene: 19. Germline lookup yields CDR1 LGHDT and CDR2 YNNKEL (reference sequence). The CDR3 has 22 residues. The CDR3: CASSQVRSPRQGAPSGANVLTF. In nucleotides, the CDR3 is TGTGCCAGCAGCCAAGTCAGGTCCCCGAGACAGGGGGCCCCCTCCGGGGCCAACGTCCTGACTTTC.

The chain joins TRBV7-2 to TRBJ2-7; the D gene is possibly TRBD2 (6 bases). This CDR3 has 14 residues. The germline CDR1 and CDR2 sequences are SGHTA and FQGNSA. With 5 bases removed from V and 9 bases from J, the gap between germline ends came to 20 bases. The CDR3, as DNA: TGTGCCAGCAGCCAAACGACTGACCCGCGGGGGCAGTACTTC. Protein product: CASSQTTDPRGQYF.

The CDR3 DNA reads TGTGCCAGCAGCTTCGTTGGGGGGGATTACGAGCAGTACTTC. This translates into CASSFVGGDYEQYF. The chain has TRBV11-2 and TRBJ2-7, with 7 positions matching TRBD2. Germline V gene data show CDR1 as SGHAT and CDR2 as FQNNGV. The CDR3 length is 14 residues. V gave up 3 bases and J gave up 4 bases; unmatched junction bases: 6.

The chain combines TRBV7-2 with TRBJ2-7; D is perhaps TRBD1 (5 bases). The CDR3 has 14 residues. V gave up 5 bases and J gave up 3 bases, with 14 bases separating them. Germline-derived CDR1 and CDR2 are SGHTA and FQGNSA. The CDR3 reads CASSPSPDNYEQYF. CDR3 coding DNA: TGTGCCAGCAGCCCATCTCCGGACAACTACGAGCAGTACTTC.

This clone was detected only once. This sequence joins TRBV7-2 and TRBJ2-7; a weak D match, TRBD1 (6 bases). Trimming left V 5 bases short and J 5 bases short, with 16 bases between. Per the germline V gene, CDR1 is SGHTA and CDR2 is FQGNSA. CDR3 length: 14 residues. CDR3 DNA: TGTGCCAGCAGCCAAGGACAGCCGTCTGACGAGCAGTACTTC. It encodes CASSQGQPSDEQYF.

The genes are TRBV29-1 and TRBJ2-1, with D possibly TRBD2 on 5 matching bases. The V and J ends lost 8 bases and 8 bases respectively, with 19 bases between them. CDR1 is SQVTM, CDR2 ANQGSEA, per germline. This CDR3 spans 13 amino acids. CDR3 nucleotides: TGCAGCTACCGAGGGCCTATAGGGTATGAGCAGTTCTTC. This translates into CSYRGPIGYEQFF.

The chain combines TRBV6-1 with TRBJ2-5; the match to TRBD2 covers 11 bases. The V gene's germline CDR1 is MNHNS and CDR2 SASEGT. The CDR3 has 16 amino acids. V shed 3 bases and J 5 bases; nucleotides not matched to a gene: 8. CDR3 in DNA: TGTGCCAGCAGTGACGATAGCGGGAGGGCGTTGGAGACCCAGTACTTC. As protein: CASSDDSGRALETQYF.

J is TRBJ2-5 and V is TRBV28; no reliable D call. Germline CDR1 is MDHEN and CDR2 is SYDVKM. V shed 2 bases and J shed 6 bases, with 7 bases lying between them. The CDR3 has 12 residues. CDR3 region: CASSLTRKTQYF. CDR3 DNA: TGTGCCAGCAGTTTAACTCGAAAGACCCAGTACTTC.

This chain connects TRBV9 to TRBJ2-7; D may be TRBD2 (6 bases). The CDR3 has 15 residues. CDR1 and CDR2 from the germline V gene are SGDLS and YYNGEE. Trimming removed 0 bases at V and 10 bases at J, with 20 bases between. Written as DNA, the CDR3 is TGTGCCAGCAGCGTAGATTCGGGTTTGGCGGGACCACAGTACTTC. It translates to CASSVDSGLAGPQYF.

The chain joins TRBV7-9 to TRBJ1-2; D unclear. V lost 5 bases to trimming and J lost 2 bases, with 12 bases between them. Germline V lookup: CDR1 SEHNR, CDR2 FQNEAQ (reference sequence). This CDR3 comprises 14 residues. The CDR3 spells CASSEGRRNYGYTF. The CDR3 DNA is TGTGCCAGCAGCGAGGGTCGTCGGAACTATGGCTACACCTTC.

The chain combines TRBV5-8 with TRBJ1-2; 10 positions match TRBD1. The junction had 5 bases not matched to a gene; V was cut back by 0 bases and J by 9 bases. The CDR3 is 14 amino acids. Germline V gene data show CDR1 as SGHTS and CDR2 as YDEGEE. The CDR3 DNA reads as TGTGCCAGCAGCTTGGGGGACAGGGGAGCAAGCTACACCTTC. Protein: CASSLGDRGASYTF.

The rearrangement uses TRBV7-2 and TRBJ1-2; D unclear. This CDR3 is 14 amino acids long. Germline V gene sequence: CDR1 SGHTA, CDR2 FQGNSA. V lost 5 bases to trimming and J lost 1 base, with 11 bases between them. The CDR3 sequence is CASSPQNSNYGYTF. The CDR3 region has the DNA TGTGCCAGCAGCCCGCAGAACAGTAACTATGGCTACACCTTC. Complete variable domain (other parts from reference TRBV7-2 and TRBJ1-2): GAGVSQSPSNKVTEKGKDVELRCDPISGHTALYWYRQSLGQGLEFLIYFQGNSAPDKSGLPSDRFSAERTGGSVSTLTIQRTQQEDSAVYLCASSPQNSNYGYTFGSGTRLTVV.